Following are 20 T cell receptor beta chains from one sample sequenced in a study of shared clonotypes between healthy human individuals. Profiling relied on immunoSEQ multiplex PCR, and the TCRdb table lists in-frame clones only, not all of them. The sample shows some 2,100,000 clones, nearly 97% of them seen only once. The sample comprised naive CD4+ T cells sorted from blood. Indicated subset: CD45RA+ positively selected. These receptor sequences come from a man aged 18-30 years in good health.

The rearrangement joins TRBV4-1 to TRBJ1-5; tentatively, D is TRBD1 (6 bases). The CDR3 totals 17 residues. V lost 4 bases and J 1 base, leaving 17 bases between the germline ends. Per germline, CDR1 MGHRA and CDR2 YSYEKL. The CDR3 sequence: CASSREGGGMSNQPQHF. DNA of the CDR3: TGCGCCAGCAGCCGGGAGGGAGGGGGGATGAGCAATCAGCCCCAGCATTTT.

This chain uses TRBV29-1 with TRBJ1-1; the D gene is possibly TRBD1 (5 bases). V dropped 4 bases and J dropped 7 bases, with 16 bases sitting between them. Germline CDR1 SQVTM, CDR2 ANQGSEA. The CDR3 extends over 13 amino acids. The CDR3 is CSVGRGGAVEAFF. As DNA, the CDR3 is TGCAGCGTTGGTCGGGGAGGGGCAGTTGAAGCTTTCTTT.

This clone was picked up a small number of times. V gene TRBV4-1 combines with J gene TRBJ1-5, with D hard to call. V lost 1 base, J lost 5 bases, and 15 bases lay in between. The length of the CDR3 is 16 residues. CDR1 MGHRA and CDR2 YSYEKL come from the germline V gene. CDR3 in amino acids: CASSQGVFFGDQPQHF. The CDR3 coding sequence is TGCGCCAGCAGCCAAGGGGTGTTTTTCGGAGATCAGCCCCAGCATTTT.

The chain couples TRBV19 to TRBJ1-5; D remains unclear. The V and J ends lost 2 bases and 3 bases respectively, with 11 bases between them. Germline values: CDR1 LNHDA, CDR2 SQIVND (reference sequence). This CDR3 comprises 15 residues. In DNA form, the CDR3 reads TGTGCCAGTAGTATAATTTCTGGGGACAATCAGCCCCAGCATTTT. Translating gives CASSIISGDNQPQHF.

The V and J genes are TRBV14 and TRBJ2-7, with 7 positions matching TRBD2. The germline CDR1 and CDR2 sequences are SGHDN and FVKESK. The trim removed 4 bases at V and 2 bases at J, leaving 8 bases unmatched. The CDR3 has 15 amino acids. CDR3 in amino acids: CASSPKLATAYEQYF. DNA of the CDR3: TGTGCCAGCAGCCCCAAACTAGCGACCGCCTACGAGCAGTACTTC. Filled out from reference TRBV14 and TRBJ2-7, the complete variable domain reads EAGVTQFPSHSVIEKGQTVTLRCDPISGHDNLYWYRRVMGKEIKFLLHFVKESKQDESGMPNNRFLAERTGGTYSTLKVQPAELEDSGVYFCASSPKLATAYEQYFGPGTRLTVT.

As regards this clone: Distinct nucleotide sequences in the sample also encode this CDR3. V usage is TRBV2 and J usage is TRBJ1-5; D is undetermined. The germline V gene encodes CDR1 SNHLY and CDR2 FYNNEI. CDR3 size: 13 residues. Trimming left V 4 bases short and J 2 bases short, with 6 bases between. CDR3 coding DNA: TGTGCCAGCAGTGTCGAGGGCAATCAGCCCCAGCATTTT. It specifies CASSVEGNQPQHF.

This sequence joins TRBV2 and TRBJ1-6; tentative D call: TRBD1 (5 bases). CDR3 length equals 14 residues. Looked up from germline, CDR1 is SNHLY and CDR2 is FYNNEI. Trimming left V 6 bases short and J 7 bases short, with 13 bases between. CDR3 in DNA: TGTGCCAGCAGGAGAGACAGCATAAATTCACCCCTCCACTTT. The encoded protein is CASRRDSINSPLHF.

The V call is TRBV6-1, the J call TRBJ2-3; D is uncertain. Germline V lookup: CDR1 MNHNS, CDR2 SASEGT. The CDR3 is made up of 15 amino acids. Trimming took off 6 bases at V and 0 bases at J, with 13 bases between the two ends. The CDR3 nucleotides read TGTGCCAGCAGGGCAATATACCCTAGCACAGATACGCAGTATTTT. Translated: CASRAIYPSTDTQYF.

The CDR3 sequence: CASSLGGLAYYEQYF. CDR3 DNA sequence: TGCGCCAGCAGCTTGGGGGGACTAGCGTACTACGAGCAGTACTTC. V is TRBV5-1 and J is TRBJ2-7; 10 bases align to TRBD2. Germline V gene lookup returns CDR1 SGHRS and CDR2 YFSETQ. The CDR3 is 15 residues long. Trimming took 0 bases from V and 3 from J; bases not matched to a gene: 3.

This clone was counted only a few times. The gene calls are TRBV6-6 and TRBJ1-1; D perhaps matches TRBD1 (5 bases). The CDR3 contains 16 residues. Trimming took 7 bases from V and 6 from J, leaving 24 bases between them. Germline V lookup: CDR1 MNHNY, CDR2 SVGAGI (reference sequence). CDR3 sequence (DNA): TGTGCCAGCACCAAGGAGGGACGGACATATTTGGCTGAAGCTTTCTTT. This translates into CASTKEGRTYLAEAFF.

V is TRBV7-9 and J is TRBJ2-3, with 8 positions matching TRBD2. Losses at the gene ends were 4 bases for V and 1 base for J; bases not matched to a gene: 7. The CDR3 spans 16 residues. In germline, CDR1 is SEHNR, CDR2 FQNEAQ (reference sequence). The CDR3 DNA is TGTGCCAGCAGCTCTCTCCGAGCGGGGGGCACAGATACGCAGTATTTT. This encodes CASSSLRAGGTDTQYF.

Points on this clone: At the DNA level, this CDR3 is encoded by other sequences in the same sample as well. The chain couples TRBV7-2 to TRBJ2-7; 13 bases map to TRBD2. The CDR3 has 15 residues. The V gene end was trimmed by 5 bases and the J gene end by 5 bases; junction bases not matched to a gene: 6. CDR1 and CDR2 (germline): SGHTA, FQGNSA. This CDR3 is CASSRRLAGGNEQYF. The DNA for the CDR3 is TGTGCCAGCAGCCGAAGACTAGCGGGAGGTAACGAGCAGTACTTC.

With regard to this clone: Other nucleotide sequences from this sample produce the same CDR3. The gene calls are TRBV6-1 and TRBJ2-3; TRBD2 might be the D (7 bases). Germline CDR1 and CDR2: MNHNS and SASEGT. V was pared by 4 bases and J by 1 base, with 12 bases between. CDR3 length: 15 amino acids. The chain's CDR3 is CASSVGGLGTDTQYF. CDR3 nucleotide sequence: TGTGCCAGCAGTGTGGGGGGGCTCGGCACAGATACGCAGTATTTT.

The chain combines TRBV4-1 with TRBJ1-2, with D perhaps TRBD1 (5 bases). The CDR3 covers 16 residues. Germline-derived CDR1 and CDR2 are MGHRA and YSYEKL. Trimming cost V 1 base and J 0 bases, with 12 bases left between them. This CDR3 reads CASSQATGVPNYGYTF. For the CDR3, the DNA is TGCGCCAGCAGCCAAGCCACAGGAGTTCCTAACTATGGCTACACCTTC.

The chain links TRBV5-6 to TRBJ1-3; the D is unclear. V was clipped by 7 bases and J by 8 bases, with 19 bases between them. Germline V gene lookup returns CDR1 SGHDT and CDR2 YYEEEE. CDR3 length: 14 residues. CDR3 region: CASQIGRETYTIYF. The CDR3 nucleotides are TGTGCCAGCCAAATAGGACGGGAAACATACACCATATATTTT. The whole variable domain, remainder taken from reference TRBV5-6 and TRBJ1-3, is DAGVTQSPTHLIKTRGQQVTLRCSPKSGHDTVSWYQQALGQGPQFIFQYYEEEERQRGNFPDRFSGHQFPNYSSELNVNALLLGDSALYLCASQIGRETYTIYFGEGSWLTVV.

The chain links TRBV28 to TRBJ2-6; maybe TRBD1 (6 bases). Germline-derived CDR1 and CDR2 are MDHEN and SYDVKM. The CDR3 totals 18 residues. Deletions cut 8 bases from V and 4 bases from J, with 24 bases between. This CDR3 reads CASGVYGRGRSGANVLTF. CDR3 bases: TGTGCCAGCGGGGTTTATGGCAGGGGCCGGTCCGGGGCCAACGTCCTGACTTTC.

The CDR3 is CASSLLGSEINYGYTF. The CDR3 DNA reads TGTGCCAGCAGCTTATTGGGCAGCGAGATTAACTATGGCTACACCTTC. The rearrangement links TRBV11-2 to TRBJ1-2, with D unresolved. Trimming stripped 2 bases from V and 1 base from J, with 14 bases between. Germline V lookup: CDR1 SGHAT, CDR2 FQNNGV. There are 16 residues in the CDR3.

This clone was counted once. This chain links TRBV25-1 with TRBJ2-5; 10 nucleotides agree with TRBD2. This CDR3 comprises 15 residues. V shed 1 base, J shed 7 bases, and the junction held 6 bases outside the gene matches. Germline CDR1 reads MGHDK; CDR2 reads SYGVNS. CDR3 loop: CASSELASGGGTQYF. CDR3 coding DNA: TGTGCCAGCAGTGAATTAGCTAGCGGGGGTGGGACCCAGTACTTC.

This clone occurred once. Within the sample, other DNA sequences also encode this same CDR3. This chain joins TRBV6-1 and TRBJ1-5; D is unresolved. V was trimmed by 3 bases and J by 0 bases, leaving 6 bases between them. Germline V gives CDR1 MNHNS, CDR2 SASEGT. The CDR3 has 14 amino acids. The CDR3 loop reads CASSEGHSNQPQHF. Here the CDR3 DNA reads TGTGCCAGCAGTGAGGGTCATAGCAATCAGCCCCAGCATTTT.

V usage is TRBV11-3 and J usage is TRBJ2-7; TRBD1 aligns across 7 bases. V lost 5 bases, J lost 2 bases, and 15 bases stayed unmatched. The CDR3 loop spans 17 amino acids. Germline CDR1 and CDR2: SGHNT and YENEEA. CDR3 sequence (DNA): TGTGCCAGCAGCCGAGACAGGGCCGCAGCTCAGACCTACGAGCAGTACTTC. Its protein product is CASSRDRAAAQTYEQYF.